Below are 18 T cell receptor beta chains sequenced from a single sample in a study of blood T cell repertoires in COVID-19. The repertoire was sequenced with immunoSEQ multiplex PCR; TCRdb's copy has only in-frame clones and lacks some. Among roughly 190,000 clones, 82% were seen once, and the ten largest hold around 5.2%. The source material was PBMCs or T cells enriched from blood (not recorded which). The receptors derive from a woman aged 55-70 years with acute COVID-19.

The V and J genes are TRBV12-5 and TRBJ2-7; possible D gene TRBD2, 5 bases. The CDR3 is made up of 15 amino acids. With 6 bases removed from V and 2 bases from J, the gap between germline ends came to 17 bases. Germline V gene sequence: CDR1 LGHNT, CDR2 FRNRAP. CDR3 residues: CASGDGLRPPYEQYV. The CDR3, as DNA: TGTGCTAGTGGCGACGGACTGAGGCCACCCTACGAGCAGTACGTC.

A single count supports this clone. In DNA form, the CDR3 reads TGTGCCAGCAAGTCGGGAGGACCCTACGAGCAGTACTTC. It encodes CASKSGGPYEQYF. The chain links TRBV7-2 to TRBJ2-7, with 7 bases lining up with TRBD2. Germline V gene data show CDR1 as SGHTA and CDR2 as FQGNSA. V dropped 7 bases and J dropped 2; count of bases not matched to a gene: 5. The CDR3 loop spans 13 amino acids.

The V call is TRBV30, the J call TRBJ2-1; the D gene is possibly TRBD1 (5 bases). V was cut by 4 bases and J by 1 base, with 8 bases left in between. Germline assignment: CDR1 GTSNPN and CDR2 SVGIG (reference sequence). This CDR3 is built from 13 residues. CDR3 bases: TGTGCCTGGACGGCAGGGTCCTACAATGAGCAGTTCTTC. Protein sequence: CAWTAGSYNEQFF.

The chain couples TRBV11-2 to TRBJ2-1, with TRBD1 matching over 7 bases. Germline CDR1 and CDR2: SGHAT and FQNNGV. This CDR3 comprises 19 residues. J lost 6 bases, V lost 5 bases, and 22 bases had no gene match. The chain's CDR3 is CASSHLSGTALTLGNEQFF. CDR3 nucleotides: TGTGCCAGCAGCCACTTGAGTGGGACAGCACTCACCCTCGGCAATGAGCAGTTCTTC.

This chain uses TRBV25-1 with TRBJ1-1, with TRBD1 matching over 7 bases. The CDR3 sequence is 14 residues long. The V gene end was trimmed by 3 bases and the J gene end by 1 base; junction bases not matched to a gene: 2. Germline-derived CDR1 and CDR2 are MGHDK and SYGVNS. CDR3 nucleotide sequence: TGTGCCAGCAGTGAGACAGGGAGGAACACTGAAGCTTTCTTT. Its translation is CASSETGRNTEAFF.

This chain connects TRBV2 to TRBJ2-1; no reliable D call. The germline V and J ends were trimmed by 2 bases and 12 bases, with 11 bases remaining between them. The CDR3 loop spans 12 amino acids. The germline V gene encodes CDR1 SNHLY and CDR2 FYNNEI. In DNA form, the CDR3 reads TGTGCCAGCAGTGAAAGCGTTAAGCGGCAGTTCTTC. Residues: CASSESVKRQFF.

The chain couples TRBV28 to TRBJ2-7; 11 bases are a match to TRBD1. Germline CDR1 and CDR2: MDHEN and SYDVKM. With 6 bases clipped from V and 1 base from J, the junction kept 8 bases outside the gene matches. The length of the CDR3 is 16 residues. The CDR3 loop is CASRSSGTGGSYEQYV. CDR3 sequence (DNA): TGTGCCAGCAGGTCCTCCGGGACAGGGGGGTCCTACGAGCAGTACGTC.

The CDR3 loop is CASSPTRETQYF. The DNA for the CDR3 is TGTGCCAGCAGCCCCACCCGGGAGACCCAGTACTTC. This chain joins TRBV11-2 and TRBJ2-5; D is unresolved. The ends were cut back, 5 bases at V and 5 bases at J, with 9 bases in the middle. The CDR3 is made up of 12 amino acids. Germline assignment: CDR1 SGHAT and CDR2 FQNNGV.

This sequence joins TRBV14 and TRBJ1-4; 8 bases align to TRBD1. The CDR3 totals 15 residues. Trimming took 1 base from V and 8 from J; bases not matched to a gene: 6. CDR1 and CDR2 (germline): SGHDN, FVKESK. CDR3 nucleotide sequence: TGTGCCAGCAGCCAAGCGGGACAGGTCTGGGAAAAACTGTTTTTT. It yields the protein CASSQAGQVWEKLFF.

DNA for the CDR3: TGTGCCAGCAGTTACTCGGACAGGGGGGGATCTTATGGCTACACCTTC. Its translation: CASSYSDRGGSYGYTF. J is TRBJ1-2 and V is TRBV6-5; 10 nucleotides align to TRBD1. V trimming: 0 bases; J trimming: 5 bases; junction bases outside the gene matches: 6. CDR3 length: 16 amino acids. Per the germline V gene, CDR1 is MNHEY and CDR2 is SVGAGI.

The genes are TRBV18 and TRBJ1-5; 8 nucleotides match TRBD1. The CDR3 has 13 amino acids. Trimming cost V 6 bases and J 5 bases; bases outside gene matches: 3. CDR1 is KGHSH, CDR2 LQKENI, per germline. CDR3 DNA sequence: TGTGCCAGCTCGCCGGGACAGGATCAGCCCCAGCATTTT. Protein sequence: CASSPGQDQPQHF.

The rearrangement uses TRBV4-3 and TRBJ2-1; 7 bases agree with TRBD2. The CDR3 runs 15 residues. V shed 2 bases and J 6 bases; nucleotides not matched to a gene: 7. Germline V gene lookup returns CDR1 LGHNA and CDR2 YSLEER. DNA of the CDR3: TGCGCCAGCAGCCAAACGCCCGGGGGGTTCAATGAGCAGTTCTTC. Translating it yields CASSQTPGGFNEQFF.

Here the CDR3 DNA reads TGTGCCAGTAGTCTTGAGGATCAGCCCCAGCATTTT. It encodes CASSLEDQPQHF. The V call is TRBV19, the J call TRBJ1-5; D is unclear. The germline gives CDR1 LNHDA, CDR2 SQIVND (reference sequence). V lost 5 bases and J lost 5, with 7 bases in between. This CDR3 is built from 12 residues.

This clone has only a few counts. V usage is TRBV19 and J usage is TRBJ2-2; D possibly corresponds to TRBD1 (5 bases). CDR3 size: 15 residues. Germline V CDR1 and CDR2: LNHDA, SQIVND (reference sequence). V was shortened by 6 bases and J by 6 bases, with 17 bases between the two germline ends. The CDR3 reads CASSPADRSAGELFF. Written as DNA, the CDR3 is TGTGCCAGTAGCCCCGCCGACAGAAGCGCCGGGGAGCTGTTTTTT.

The chain employs TRBV23-1 and TRBJ1-2; 7 bases are shared with TRBD1. TRBV23-1 is sorted into the ORF group, with uncertain function. The J segment lost 4 bases and the V segment lost 4 bases, leaving 0 bases of the junction unmatched. The CDR3 has 12 amino acids. For the CDR3, the DNA is TGCGCCAGCAGTCGGGACAGCTATGGCTACACCTTC. Residues: CASSRDSYGYTF.

This rearrangement joins TRBV9 to TRBJ2-6; 7 nucleotides match TRBD1. The CDR3 sequence is 15 residues long. Germline CDR1 is SGDLS and CDR2 is YYNGEE. The trim removed 5 bases at V and 1 base at J, leaving 3 bases unmatched. The CDR3 region is CASSYRGSGANVLTF. In DNA form, the CDR3 reads TGTGCCAGCAGTTACAGGGGATCTGGGGCCAACGTCCTGACTTTC.

This rearrangement joins TRBV11-3 to TRBJ1-1, with D possibly TRBD1 on 5 matching bases. The CDR3 spans 14 residues. Germline-derived CDR1 and CDR2 are SGHNT and YENEEA. The V and J ends lost 3 bases and 0 bases respectively, with 8 bases between them. CDR3 amino acids: CASSLGGVNTEAFF. The CDR3 coding sequence is TGTGCCAGCAGCTTGGGAGGGGTGAACACTGAAGCTTTCTTT.

The chain has TRBV5-1 and TRBJ1-5; no reliable D call. The V end was cut by 4 bases, the J end by 2 bases, with 10 bases between. Germline V gene data show CDR1 as SGHRS and CDR2 as YFSETQ. This CDR3 spans 14 amino acids. CDR3 sequence reads: CASSVDGGNQPQHF. CDR3 sequence (DNA): TGCGCCAGCAGCGTGGACGGTGGCAATCAGCCCCAGCATTTT.